This T cell receptor (beta chain) was identified during a study of identical twins. TCRdb used MiXCR to reprocess the 5' RACE reads, holding one entry per CDR3 protein. Of around 690,000 distinct CDR3 sequences in the sample, approximately 21% were seen once. The CDR3 sequence is 18 residues long. Trimming took off 4 bases at V and 0 bases at J, with 20 bases between the two ends. The sample was also linked to a second study, of T cells expressing NK-cell markers.

The material sequenced was PBMCs. The chain recombines TRBV12-3 or TRBV12-4 with TRBJ2-3; tentatively, D is TRBD1 or TRBD2 (5 bases each). This TCR was sampled from a woman between 18 and 29 years old in good health. CDR3 in amino acids: CASSSLMGRSTSTDTQYF. The CDR3 DNA follows: TGTGCCAGCAGTTCCCTGATGGGACGATCAACTAGCACAGATACGCAGTATTTT.